The 15 T cell receptor beta chains given below trace back to one sample, sequenced in a study of T cell repertoires in cytomegalovirus infection. TCRdb analysed the reads with MiXCR anew, one entry per CDR3 protein. The sample includes roughly 730,000 distinct CDR3 sequences, roughly a third of them seen just once. Their specific antigens are unknown. The input for sequencing was cultured PBMCs, taken from culture after CMV antigen stimulation. The source of these receptors is a human donor in good health (CMV status not recorded). Some clones in this sample may be carry-over from other donors' samples.

The rearrangement links TRBV20-1 to TRBJ1-1, with D unclear. Per germline, CDR1 DFQATT and CDR2 SNEGSKA (reference sequence). This CDR3 has 12 residues. Trimming left V 1 base short and J 10 bases short, with 13 bases between. The CDR3 here is CSARGDSDGAFF. CDR3 DNA sequence: TGCAGTGCTAGAGGGGATTCGGACGGAGCTTTCTTT.

The chain carries TRBV19 and TRBJ2-5, with 7 bases aligning to TRBD1. From germline, CDR1 is LNHDA and CDR2 SQIVND (reference sequence). The V segment lost 5 bases and the J segment 3 bases; nucleotides outside the gene matches: 3. The CDR3 is made up of 13 amino acids. CDR3 loop: CASSWDSEETQYF. CDR3 DNA: TGTGCCAGTAGTTGGGACAGTGAAGAGACCCAGTACTTC.

This clonotype was recorded a few times. The chain joins TRBV12-3 or TRBV12-4 to TRBJ1-2; TRBD1 matches at 8 bases. Losses at the gene ends were 6 bases for V and 4 bases for J; bases not matched to a gene: 7. The CDR3 is made up of 14 amino acids. Here the CDR3 DNA reads TGTGCCAGCAGCCGGGACAGGTCGTCCTATGGCTACACCTTC. Its protein is CASSRDRSSYGYTF.

The chain employs TRBV19 and TRBJ2-5; D possibly corresponds to TRBD1 (6 bases). Germline V lookup: CDR1 LNHDA, CDR2 SQIVND (reference sequence). CDR3 size: 16 residues. Deletions cut 9 bases from V and 2 bases from J, with 22 bases between. The CDR3: CARRGPPGGHQETQYF. The CDR3 DNA is TGTGCCAGACGAGGTCCCCCTGGGGGCCATCAAGAGACCCAGTACTTC. Using reference TRBV19 and TRBJ2-5 for the parts outside the CDR3, the full variable domain is DGGITQSPKYLFRKEGQNVTLSCEQNLNHDAMYWYRQDPGQGLRLIYYSQIVNDFQKGDIAEGYSVSREKKESFPLTVTSAQKNPTAFYLCARRGPPGGHQETQYFGPGTRLLVL.

The table lists this clonotype with a count of one. This chain uses TRBV9 with TRBJ2-3, with a tentative D call TRBD1 (5 bases). Germline V gene data show CDR1 as SGDLS and CDR2 as YYNGEE. CDR3 length equals 17 residues. V was clipped by 0 bases and J by 1 base, with 15 bases between them. The CDR3 here is CASSVAPTGGGTDTQYF. DNA of the CDR3: TGTGCCAGCAGCGTAGCCCCTACAGGCGGAGGCACAGATACGCAGTATTTT.

This chain joins TRBV10-3 and TRBJ2-1; no clear D gene. The ends were cut back, 5 bases at V and 7 bases at J, with 9 bases in the middle. Germline V lookup: CDR1 ENHRY, CDR2 SYGVKD. The CDR3 spans 12 residues. The CDR3 loop reads CAISRVENEQFF. The CDR3, as DNA: TGTGCCATCAGTCGGGTAGAAAATGAGCAGTTCTTC.

This clonotype was seen a few times. This chain connects TRBV27 to TRBJ2-7; either TRBD1 or TRBD2 may fit D (5 bases each). The CDR3 runs to 13 residues. Germline V gene lookup returns CDR1 MNHEY and CDR2 SMNVEV (reference sequence). V was shortened by 0 bases and J by 6 bases, with 9 bases between the two germline ends. Here the CDR3 DNA reads TGTGCCAGCAGTTTATCGAGAGGGGTCGAGCAGTACTTC. Translation gives CASSLSRGVEQYF.

The chain joins TRBV19 to TRBJ2-3; 10 bases are shared with TRBD2. Germline V lookup: CDR1 LNHDA, CDR2 SQIVND (reference sequence). The V gene end was trimmed by 6 bases and the J gene end by 6 bases; junction bases not matched to a gene: 9. The CDR3 runs to 15 residues. For the CDR3, the DNA is TGTGCCAGTAGGGTTCAGCGGGGGGGCGAGGATACGCAGTATTTT. Its translation is CASRVQRGGEDTQYF. Full variable domain (rest looked up from reference TRBV19 and TRBJ2-3): DGGITQSPKYLFRKEGQNVTLSCEQNLNHDAMYWYRQDPGQGLRLIYYSQIVNDFQKGDIAEGYSVSREKKESFPLTVTSAQKNPTAFYLCASRVQRGGEDTQYFGPGTRLTVL.

This clonotype has at least ten counts. The germline gene is not matched at one end of the junction; a read error may be the cause. The chain joins TRBV7-9 to TRBJ2-2, with D possibly TRBD1 on 5 matching bases. There are 12 residues in the CDR3. Germline CDR1 reads SEHNR; CDR2 reads FQNEAQ (reference sequence). Written as DNA, the CDR3 is TGCGCCAGCAGCCAGGGCTCGGGGGAGCTGTTTTTT. This codes for CASSQGSGELFF.

This clonotype was counted a few times. The chain employs TRBV7-2 and TRBJ2-7, with 8 bases matching TRBD1. J gave up 3 bases and V 7 bases, and 8 bases lay outside the gene matches. The CDR3 sequence is 14 residues long. Looked up from germline, CDR1 is SGHTA and CDR2 is FQGNSA. This CDR3 is CASTPQTGDYEQYF. The CDR3, as DNA: TGTGCCAGCACCCCCCAGACAGGGGACTACGAGCAGTACTTC.

This clonotype showed up just a few times. DNA of the CDR3: TGCGCCAGCAGCTTCATCCGGGGGGGCACTGAAGCTTTCTTT. Translation gives CASSFIRGGTEAFF. The genes are TRBV5-1 and TRBJ1-1; the D gene is possibly TRBD1 (5 bases). Between the trimmed V and J ends, which lost 2 bases and 4 bases, there was a span of 12 bases. The CDR3 runs 14 residues. The V gene's germline CDR1 is SGHRS and CDR2 YFSETQ.

This clonotype was seen ten or more times. The chain has TRBV7-2 and TRBJ2-1, with TRBD2 matching over 7 bases. V lost 7 bases to trimming and J lost 0 bases; unmatched junction nucleotides: 9. The CDR3 is 16 amino acids. Germline V gene data show CDR1 as SGHTA and CDR2 as FQGNSA. Written as DNA, the CDR3 is TGTGCCAGCACCAAGCAAGCGGGGCTCTCCTACAATGAGCAGTTCTTC. It specifies CASTKQAGLSYNEQFF.

There are a few counts of this clonotype. The V gene is TRBV19, the J gene TRBJ1-2; D remains ambiguous. Germline CDR1 reads LNHDA; CDR2 reads SQIVND (reference sequence). The CDR3 totals 15 residues. The V gene lost 6 bases and the J gene lost 4 bases, with 18 bases spanning the gap. CDR3 coding DNA: TGTGCCAGTAGCCCGGGCCCACTGACGGTCTATGGCTACACCTTC. Translated, it gives CASSPGPLTVYGYTF.

This rearrangement joins TRBV7-8 to TRBJ1-6; D is possibly TRBD1 (5 bases). Per the germline V gene, CDR1 is SGHVS and CDR2 is FQNEAQ. The length of the CDR3 is 14 residues. V lost 5 bases to trimming and J lost 8 bases, with 13 bases between them. The CDR3 reads CASSPARQYSPLHF. The CDR3 DNA is TGTGCCAGCAGCCCCGCCCGACAGTATTCACCCCTCCACTTT.

J is TRBJ2-1 and V is TRBV24-1; perhaps TRBD1 as D (6 bases). Trimming stripped 5 bases from V and 0 bases from J, with 10 bases between. CDR1 is KGHDR and CDR2 is SFDVKD in the germline V gene. The CDR3 consists of 15 residues. This chain's CDR3 is CATSVQGSSYNEQFF. The CDR3 coding sequence is TGTGCCACCAGTGTCCAGGGGAGCTCCTACAATGAGCAGTTCTTC.